These 21 T cell receptor beta chains were all obtained from the same sample, sequenced in a study of CD8+CD57+ T cells in acquired aplastic anemia. Genomic DNA was employed as the template in profiling TCR beta VDJ and CDR3. TCRdb reprocessed the reads with MiXCR, giving one entry per CDR3 protein. The sample lists about 270,000 distinct CDR3 sequences, 56% occurring once. The sequencing sample was made of sorted CD4+, CD8+, or CD8+CD57+ T cells (not recorded which) from PBMCs. The source of these receptors is a human donor with severe aplastic anemia or a healthy control (not recorded which).

V and J are TRBV7-8 and TRBJ2-7, with D possibly called TRBD1 or TRBD2 (5 bases each). Between the trimmed V and J ends, which lost 4 bases and 6 bases, there was a span of 22 bases. The germline V gene has CDR1 SGHVS and CDR2 FQNEAQ. The CDR3 runs 16 residues. CDR3 nucleotides: TGTGCCAGCAGCTCACCGGGGACCTCGGCTGGCCGCGAGCAGTACTTC. Translating it yields CASSSPGTSAGREQYF. Filled out from reference TRBV7-8 and TRBJ2-7, the complete variable domain reads GAGVSQSPRYKVAKRGQDVALRCDPISGHVSLFWYQQALGQGPEFLTYFQNEAQLDKSGLPSDRFFAERPEGSVSTLKIQRTQQEDSAVYLCASSSPGTSAGREQYFGPGTRLTVT.

This chain uses TRBV20-1 with TRBJ2-7; D might be TRBD1 (6 bases). Germline CDR1 and CDR2: DFQATT and SNEGSKA (reference sequence). CDR3 length: 12 amino acids. Trimming removed 3 bases at V and 0 bases at J, with 6 bases between. CDR3 residues: CSASRGSYEQYF. The DNA of the CDR3 is TGCAGTGCTAGCAGGGGCTCCTACGAGCAGTACTTC.

This chain links TRBV10-3 with TRBJ1-1, with a weak D call TRBD1 (6 bases). Per the germline V gene, CDR1 is ENHRY and CDR2 is SYGVKD. Trimming left V 6 bases short and J 0 bases short, with 11 bases between. The CDR3 consists of 14 residues. CDR3 residues: CAISRQEMNTEAFF. As DNA, the CDR3 is TGTGCCATCAGCCGACAGGAGATGAACACTGAAGCTTTCTTT.

The chain joins TRBV27 to TRBJ2-2, with TRBD1 matching over 10 bases. This CDR3 has 15 amino acids. CDR1 and CDR2 (germline): MNHEY, SMNVEV (reference sequence). With V trimmed by 7 bases and J by 7 bases, 9 bases remained unmatched. This CDR3 reads CASKLDRGSIGELFF. In DNA, the CDR3 is TGTGCCAGCAAATTGGACAGGGGGTCGATCGGGGAGCTGTTTTTT.

This chain connects TRBV2 to TRBJ2-7, with no clear D. Trimming shortened V by 1 base and J by 3 bases, and 10 bases separated the two germline ends. This CDR3 has 14 residues. The germline V gene encodes CDR1 SNHLY and CDR2 FYNNEI. CDR3 nucleotide sequence: TGTGCCAGCAGTGAAGGGCCCACGGGCTACGAGCAGTACTTC. It codes for CASSEGPTGYEQYF.

The rearrangement joins TRBV15 to TRBJ2-7; TRBD2 matches at 7 bases. CDR3 size: 15 residues. Unmatched junction bases numbered 8, after V lost 1 base and J lost 5 bases. CDR1 and CDR2 (germline): LNHNV, YYDKDF (reference sequence). The CDR3 spells CATSRGGGEGDEQYF. CDR3 bases: TGTGCCACCAGCAGAGGGGGTGGGGAGGGCGACGAGCAGTACTTC.

This chain connects TRBV28 to TRBJ1-5, with D tentatively TRBD1 (5 bases). CDR1 is MDHEN and CDR2 is SYDVKM in the germline V gene. V shed 5 bases and J shed 1 base, with 9 bases lying between them. The CDR3 covers 14 residues. CDR3 nucleotide sequence: TGTGCCAGCAGTCAGGGAAACAGCAATCAGCCCCAGCATTTT. Its protein is CASSQGNSNQPQHF.

A few counts support this clonotype. V is TRBV7-9 and J is TRBJ1-1, with TRBD1 as a possible D gene (5 bases). The CDR3 runs 13 residues. Germline assignment: CDR1 SEHNR and CDR2 FQNEAQ (reference sequence). The V gene lost 7 bases and the J gene lost 6 bases, with 15 bases spanning the gap. In DNA form, the CDR3 reads TGTGCCAGCACCCAGCAGGGTTTCGCTGAAGCTTTCTTT. This encodes CASTQQGFAEAFF.

This chain connects TRBV12-3 or TRBV12-4 to TRBJ2-3; no reliable D call. V was cut by 2 bases and J by 4 bases, with 4 bases left in between. This CDR3 has 12 amino acids. The CDR3 loop is CASSLIPDTQYF. CDR3 DNA: TGTGCCAGCAGTTTAATCCCAGATACGCAGTATTTT.

This clonotype turned up a few times. The chain joins TRBV15 to TRBJ2-6, with TRBD1 as a possible D gene (6 bases). CDR3 length: 16 residues. Between the trimmed V and J ends, which lost 0 bases and 2 bases, there was a span of 8 bases. The germline gives CDR1 LNHNV, CDR2 YYDKDF (reference sequence). The CDR3 DNA reads as TGTGCCACCAGCAGAGACAGGGGAACTGGGGCCAACGTCCTGACTTTC. Its translation: CATSRDRGTGANVLTF.

This clonotype was observed a handful of times. The chain uses TRBV7-9 and TRBJ2-7; D tentatively reads TRBD1 or TRBD2 (6 bases each). CDR1 is SEHNR, CDR2 FQNEAQ, per germline (reference sequence). The ends were cut back, 7 bases at V and 5 bases at J, with 12 bases in the middle. The CDR3 spans 12 residues. CDR3 in amino acids: CASNKGGNEQYF. The CDR3, as DNA: TGTGCCAGCAACAAGGGGGGCAACGAGCAGTACTTC.

This clonotype occurred many times. The chain is built from TRBV7-6 and TRBJ1-5; no clear D. Trimming removed 6 bases from V and 4 bases from J, with 10 bases in between. Germline loops: CDR1 SGHVS, CDR2 FNYEAQ. This CDR3 spans 13 amino acids. The CDR3 DNA is TGTGCCAGCAGTCCCGACTTAAATCAGCCCCAGCATTTT. Translated, it gives CASSPDLNQPQHF.

This clonotype was detected many times. The rearrangement links TRBV7-8 to TRBJ1-3, with D tentatively TRBD1 (5 bases). The CDR3 has 15 amino acids. V was trimmed by 5 bases and J by 4 bases, leaving 15 bases between them. The V gene's germline CDR1 is SGHVS and CDR2 FQNEAQ. CDR3 DNA sequence: TGTGCCAGCAGCCCCTGGACAACCCCCGGAAACACCATATATTTT. It yields the protein CASSPWTTPGNTIYF.

This clonotype was detected once. V and J are TRBV19 and TRBJ2-1; 10 nucleotides match TRBD2. CDR1 is LNHDA, CDR2 SQIVND, per germline (reference sequence). The CDR3 totals 15 residues. V gave up 3 bases and J gave up 3 bases; unmatched junction bases: 2. In DNA form, the CDR3 reads TGTGCCAGTAGTATCGGACTAGCGGTCTACAATGAGCAGTTCTTC. Protein sequence: CASSIGLAVYNEQFF.

The chain links TRBV7-2 to TRBJ1-5; TRBD1 agrees at 8 bases. V dropped 1 base and J dropped 4; count of bases not matched to a gene: 9. CDR3 size: 17 residues. Germline CDR1 is SGHTA and CDR2 is FQGNSA. Here the CDR3 reads CASSLESVQGGNQPQHF. Written as DNA, the CDR3 is TGTGCCAGCAGCTTAGAGTCCGTACAGGGGGGAAATCAGCCCCAGCATTTT.

The rearrangement uses TRBV5-6 and TRBJ2-1; 10 bases line up with TRBD1. The V and J ends lost 4 bases and 8 bases, in that order; junction bases with no gene match: 9. Germline V gene lookup returns CDR1 SGHDT and CDR2 YYEEEE. The CDR3 covers 15 residues. CDR3 sequence (DNA): TGTGCCAGCAGCATCCGGGACAGGGGTTCCTATGAGCAGTTCTTC. Its protein product is CASSIRDRGSYEQFF. Drawing the rest from reference TRBV5-6 and TRBJ2-1, the complete variable domain is DAGVTQSPTHLIKTRGQQVTLRCSPKSGHDTVSWYQQALGQGPQFIFQYYEEEERQRGNFPDRFSGHQFPNYSSELNVNALLLGDSALYLCASSIRDRGSYEQFFGPGTRLTVL.

In this sample, this clonotype turned up many times. The J gene is TRBJ1-1, the V gene TRBV5-8; 7 bases match TRBD1. The CDR3 loop spans 14 amino acids. Trimming at V came to 0 bases and at J to 10 bases, leaving 9 bases not matched to a gene. Germline CDR1 is SGHTS and CDR2 is YDEGEE. CDR3 bases: TGTGCCAGCAGCTTGGAAGACAGGGCGGTTCGAGCTTTCTTT. Translation: CASSLEDRAVRAFF.

CDR3: CASSAGDSNSPLHF. The CDR3 coding sequence is TGTGCCAGCAGCGCTGGGGACAGTAATTCACCCCTCCACTTT. The chain joins TRBV7-2 to TRBJ1-6; the match to TRBD1 covers 7 bases. V lost 5 bases and J lost 6; bases outside the gene matches: 4. The CDR3 is 14 amino acids. Germline V CDR1 and CDR2: SGHTA, FQGNSA.

This chain's CDR3 is CASSSIPDQPQHF. CDR3 bases: TGCGCCAGCAGCTCCATACCAGATCAGCCCCAGCATTTT. The chain joins TRBV5-1 to TRBJ1-5; D gene unclear. The CDR3 is 13 residues long. Per the germline V gene, CDR1 is SGHRS and CDR2 is YFSETQ. Between the trimmed V and J ends, which lost 3 bases and 5 bases, there was a span of 9 bases.

The chain joins TRBV30 to TRBJ1-1; no firm D call. Trimming took off 2 bases at V and 11 bases at J, with 12 bases between the two ends. Germline V gene data show CDR1 as GTSNPN and CDR2 as SVGIG (reference sequence). CDR3 length: 11 residues. The CDR3 here is CAWSPGPRAFF. In nucleotides, the CDR3 is TGTGCCTGGAGTCCGGGTCCGAGGGCTTTCTTT.

The chain links TRBV5-1 to TRBJ2-7; possible D gene TRBD1, 6 bases. Germline CDR1 SGHRS, CDR2 YFSETQ. The CDR3 contains 13 residues. Trimming stripped 4 bases from V and 4 bases from J, with 12 bases between. The CDR3 sequence is CASSEDSDYEQYF. The CDR3 DNA reads TGCGCCAGCAGCGAGGACAGTGATTACGAGCAGTACTTC.